The 19 T cell receptor beta chains given below trace back to one sample, sequenced in a study of blood T cell repertoires in COVID-19. Sequenced by immunoSEQ multiplex PCR; TCRdb stores in-frame clones only, minus some. The sample lists roughly 64,000 clones, 78% seen once, with 14% in the top ten. Sequenced material: peripheral blood. The receptors come from a man between 60 and 75 years old with COVID-19, enrolled during active disease.

CDR3 DNA sequence: TGCGCCAGCAGCTTGGTGTCCAGCGGGGACTACGAGCAGTACTTC. It codes for CASSLVSSGDYEQYF. The chain joins TRBV5-1 to TRBJ2-7; 7 positions match TRBD2. After removal of 0 bases from V and 3 bases from J, the junction contained 6 bases not matched to a gene. Per the germline V gene, CDR1 is SGHRS and CDR2 is YFSETQ. The CDR3 has 15 amino acids.

This clone appeared once. This sequence joins TRBV5-1 and TRBJ2-3, with D possibly matching TRBD2 (5 bases). Germline CDR1 is SGHRS and CDR2 is YFSETQ. The CDR3 covers 13 residues. Trimming cost V 4 bases and J 5 bases, with 11 bases left between them. The CDR3: CASSEARGDTQYF. CDR3 DNA sequence: TGCGCCAGCAGCGAGGCACGGGGAGATACGCAGTATTTT.

The rearrangement uses TRBV28 and TRBJ1-1, with 10 nucleotides matching TRBD1. This CDR3 is 14 amino acids long. V shed 6 bases and J 10 bases; nucleotides not matched to a gene: 11. CDR1 and CDR2 from the germline V gene are MDHEN and SYDVKM. CDR3 coding DNA: TGTGCCAGCAGCCTCCCGGGGACAGGGGATCGAGCTTTCTTT. Protein product: CASSLPGTGDRAFF.

This clone was detected a few times. V gene TRBV27 combines with J gene TRBJ2-7; 8 positions match TRBD1. Germline assignment: CDR1 MNHEY and CDR2 SMNVEV (reference sequence). The V segment lost 2 bases and the J segment 4 bases; nucleotides outside the gene matches: 10. The CDR3 covers 16 residues. CDR3 DNA sequence: TGTGCCAGCAGTTTAAGCGGACAGGGTTCTCCTTACGAGCAGTACTTC. Translation: CASSLSGQGSPYEQYF.

The V and J genes are TRBV5-1 and TRBJ1-1, with D tentatively TRBD1 (6 bases). This CDR3 is 13 amino acids long. Germline values: CDR1 SGHRS, CDR2 YFSETQ. Trimming cost V 4 bases and J 9 bases, with 16 bases left between them. The CDR3 sequence is CASSPIRQGKAFF. CDR3 in DNA: TGCGCCAGCAGCCCGATTAGGCAGGGGAAAGCTTTCTTT.

V and J are TRBV6-5 and TRBJ1-3; D is unclear. The CDR3 has 13 residues. The V and J ends lost 9 bases and 2 bases respectively, with 11 bases between them. In germline, CDR1 is MNHEY, CDR2 SVGAGI. The CDR3 spells CARETGPGNTIYF. The CDR3 DNA is TGTGCCAGAGAAACCGGTCCTGGAAACACCATATATTTT.

This clone was observed a few times. The CDR3 does not end in the conserved phenylalanine or tryptophan, so this is likely a read error. The limits of the CDR3 on the DNA are not certain, so only TCRdb's listed CDR3 is given. The rearrangement uses TRBV2 and TRBJ1-2. CDR1 and CDR2 (germline): SNHLY, FYNNEI. The CDR3 length equals 11 residues, ends included. CDR3 region: CASSEGRGKEV.

V usage is TRBV4-2 and J usage is TRBJ2-3; D is unclear. Per germline, CDR1 LGHNA and CDR2 YNFKEQ. Trimming cost V 0 bases and J 5 bases, with 6 bases left between them. The CDR3 extends over 13 amino acids. CDR3 loop: CASSQDSRDTQYF. The CDR3 region has the DNA TGTGCCAGCAGCCAAGATTCCCGAGATACGCAGTATTTT.

This chain's CDR3 is CASSPGTSSAVEQFF. For the CDR3, the DNA is TGTGCCAGCAGCCCCGGGACTAGCTCGGCGGTTGAGCAGTTCTTC. The chain combines TRBV5-4 with TRBJ2-1; TRBD2 matches 9 bases. CDR1 SGHNT and CDR2 YYREEE come from the germline V gene (reference sequence). Trimming cost V 4 bases and J 9 bases; bases outside gene matches: 11. The CDR3 length is 15 residues.

V gene TRBV15 combines with J gene TRBJ2-2; D is uncertain. CDR1 is LNHNV and CDR2 is YYDKDF in the germline V gene (reference sequence). The V gene lost 3 bases and the J gene lost 3 bases, with 14 bases spanning the gap. CDR3 size: 16 residues. DNA of the CDR3: TGTGCCACCAGCAGTACTCCCCCCCCGGACACCGGGGAGCTGTTTTTT. It codes for CATSSTPPPDTGELFF.

V gene TRBV6-6 combines with J gene TRBJ2-5, with a tentative D call TRBD2 (7 bases). Germline CDR1 and CDR2: MNHNY and SVGAGI (reference sequence). Trimming pared 6 bases from V and 4 bases from J, leaving 15 bases between. There are 14 residues in the CDR3. The chain's CDR3 is CASRDRGGVETQYF. CDR3 nucleotide sequence: TGTGCCAGCAGGGACAGAGGGGGGGTAGAGACCCAGTACTTC.

The chain combines TRBV5-5 with TRBJ2-1, with 12 nucleotides matching TRBD2. Looked up from germline, CDR1 is SGHKS and CDR2 is YYEKEE (reference sequence). J lost 7 bases, V lost 3 bases, and 5 bases had no gene match. The CDR3 runs to 15 residues. The CDR3 DNA sequence: TGTGCCAGCAGCTCGGGACTAGCGGGCAGGAATGAGCAGTTCTTC. Translation: CASSSGLAGRNEQFF.

The chain has TRBV6-6 and TRBJ2-3; D gene uncertain. Per germline, CDR1 MNHNY and CDR2 SVGAGI (reference sequence). CDR3 length equals 10 residues. V gave up 8 bases and J gave up 8 bases, with 8 bases separating them. CDR3 nucleotide sequence: TGTGCCAGCGGTACTGGTACGCAGTATTTT. This encodes CASGTGTQYF.

This sequence joins TRBV7-9 and TRBJ1-6; 8 bases agree with TRBD1. The junction had 8 bases not matched to a gene; V was cut back by 6 bases and J by 10 bases. From germline, CDR1 is SEHNR and CDR2 FQNEAQ (reference sequence). The CDR3 is made up of 14 amino acids. The CDR3 is CASRTDRVSSPLHF. The DNA for the CDR3 is TGTGCCAGCAGGACGGACAGGGTTTCCTCACCCCTCCACTTT.

The table lists this clone with a few counts. J is TRBJ2-7 and V is TRBV28; tentative D call: TRBD1 (5 bases). The CDR3 extends over 13 amino acids. Looked up from germline, CDR1 is MDHEN and CDR2 is SYDVKM. The V and J ends lost 4 bases and 4 bases respectively, with 11 bases between them. CDR3 nucleotide sequence: TGTGCCAGCAGTTCCTCAGGGATATACGAGCAGTACTTC. Residues: CASSSSGIYEQYF.

The rearrangement links TRBV10-3 to TRBJ2-1, with 11 nucleotides matching TRBD2. Trimming removed 9 bases from V and 4 bases from J; junction bases left unmatched: 2. The length of the CDR3 is 13 residues. CDR1 is ENHRY, CDR2 SYGVKD, per germline. The DNA of the CDR3 is TGTGCCATGGGACTAGCGGATTACAATGAGCAGTTCTTC. It encodes CAMGLADYNEQFF.

This chain links TRBV28 with TRBJ1-4, with TRBD1 as a possible D gene (6 bases). The germline V and J ends were trimmed by 8 bases and 6 bases, with 13 bases remaining between them. CDR1 and CDR2 from the germline V gene are MDHEN and SYDVKM. This CDR3 comprises 13 residues. The CDR3 DNA reads TGTGCCAGCTGGGGGCAGGTGGATGAAAAACTGTTTTTT. Translation: CASWGQVDEKLFF.

This clone was recorded many times. This sequence joins TRBV7-9 and TRBJ2-1, with 9 bases aligning to TRBD1. V lost 4 bases, J lost 7 bases, and 11 bases stayed unmatched. CDR1 and CDR2 (germline): SEHNR, FQNEAQ (reference sequence). CDR3 length: 16 residues. CDR3 loop: CASSYLWTGAMNEQFF. The CDR3 region has the DNA TGTGCCAGCAGCTATCTCTGGACAGGGGCGATGAATGAGCAGTTCTTC. Full variable domain (rest looked up from reference TRBV7-9 and TRBJ2-1): DTGVSQNPRHKITKRGQNVTFRCDPISEHNRLYWYRQTLGQGPEFLTYFQNEAQLEKSRLLSDRFSAERPKGSFSTLEIQRTEQGDSAMYLCASSYLWTGAMNEQFFGPGTRLTVL.

V usage is TRBV5-1 and J usage is TRBJ2-6, with a possible D match to TRBD2 (5 bases). V was trimmed by 3 bases and J by 2 bases, leaving 21 bases between them. This CDR3 spans 19 amino acids. Per the germline V gene, CDR1 is SGHRS and CDR2 is YFSETQ. CDR3 protein: CASSSTSGIGGTGANVLTF. The CDR3 nucleotides read TGCGCCAGCAGCTCGACCTCCGGGATTGGTGGTACTGGGGCCAACGTCCTGACTTTC.